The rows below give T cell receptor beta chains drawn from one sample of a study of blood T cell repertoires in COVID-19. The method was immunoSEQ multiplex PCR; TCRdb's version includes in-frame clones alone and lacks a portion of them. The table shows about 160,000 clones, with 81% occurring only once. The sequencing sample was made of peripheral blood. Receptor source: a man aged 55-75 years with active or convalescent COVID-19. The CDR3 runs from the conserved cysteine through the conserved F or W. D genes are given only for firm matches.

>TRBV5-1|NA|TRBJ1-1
CASSLGAGSEAFF
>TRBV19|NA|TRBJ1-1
CASRVPLQGQGLNTEAFF
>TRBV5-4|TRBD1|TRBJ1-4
CASSKGTEVMKELFF
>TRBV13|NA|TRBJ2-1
CASSFVDRLYNEQFF
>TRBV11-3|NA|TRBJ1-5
CASSQRGQANQPQHF
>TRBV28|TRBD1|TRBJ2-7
CASSFGGQGAYEQYF
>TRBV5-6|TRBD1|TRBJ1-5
CASSRGTGDQPQHF
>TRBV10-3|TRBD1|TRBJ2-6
CAISKSGGGSGANVLTF
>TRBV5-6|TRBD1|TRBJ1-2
CASTTGGGYTF
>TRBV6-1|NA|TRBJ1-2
CASSVVDSKTNYGYTF
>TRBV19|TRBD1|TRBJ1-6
CASQGQGANSPLHF
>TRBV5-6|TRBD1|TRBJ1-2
CASSLGDRGLIGGYTF
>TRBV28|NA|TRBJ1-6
CASSFPTANSPLHF
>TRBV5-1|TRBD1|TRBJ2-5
CASSSLQGYQETQYF
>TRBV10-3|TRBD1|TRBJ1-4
CATQEEQGANEKLFF
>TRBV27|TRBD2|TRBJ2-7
CASSYGGPRGGRGEQYF
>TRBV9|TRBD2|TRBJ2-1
CASSVGLAGGRYNEQFF
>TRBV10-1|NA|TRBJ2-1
CATQPGLGSSYNEQFF
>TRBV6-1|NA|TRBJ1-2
CASSEIAYGYTF
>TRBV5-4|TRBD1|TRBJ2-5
CASSPPPGQGVETQYF
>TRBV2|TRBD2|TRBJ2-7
CASKTSGSRNEQYF
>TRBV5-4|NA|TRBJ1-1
CASSLAPGLGTEAFF
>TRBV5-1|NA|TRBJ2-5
CASSSDRRGLGETQYF
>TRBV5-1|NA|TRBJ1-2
CASSLRGGGIYGYTF
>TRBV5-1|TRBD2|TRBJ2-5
CASSGLAGAQETQYF
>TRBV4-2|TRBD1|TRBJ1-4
CASSHPRQGAEKLFF
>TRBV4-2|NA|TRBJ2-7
CASSQYQHYEQYF
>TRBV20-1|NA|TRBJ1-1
CSGGDTEAFF
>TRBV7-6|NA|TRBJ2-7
CASSAYQGTPYEQYF
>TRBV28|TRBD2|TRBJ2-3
CASSFLWLAGDWGTDTQYF
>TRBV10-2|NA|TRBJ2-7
CASRDVVRNEQYF
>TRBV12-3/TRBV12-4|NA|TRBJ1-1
CASRQGNTEAFF
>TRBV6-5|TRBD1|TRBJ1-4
CASRRQGGEKLFF
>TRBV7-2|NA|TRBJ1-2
CASSPQGNYGYTF
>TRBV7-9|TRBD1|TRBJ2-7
CASSLSAGQGNRQYF
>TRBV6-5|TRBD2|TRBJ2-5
CASSPTQTSVETQYF
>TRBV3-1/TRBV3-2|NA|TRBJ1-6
CASSLLRANSPLHF
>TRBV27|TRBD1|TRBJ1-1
CASSTGTGVGLTEAFF
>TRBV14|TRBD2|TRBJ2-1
CASSQDQGASGGSDPHNEQFF
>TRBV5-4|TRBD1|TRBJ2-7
CASSPGTGLLGEQYF
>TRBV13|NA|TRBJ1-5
CASSSRGDQPQHF
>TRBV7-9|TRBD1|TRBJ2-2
CASSSLGTGYTGELFF
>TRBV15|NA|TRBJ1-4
CATSRTGSGEKLFF
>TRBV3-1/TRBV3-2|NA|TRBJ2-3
CASSQASQADTQYF
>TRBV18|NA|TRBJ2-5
CASSSGTQETQYF
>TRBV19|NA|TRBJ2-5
CASSIVAALRETQYF
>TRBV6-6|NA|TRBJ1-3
CASRDTSSSGNTIYF
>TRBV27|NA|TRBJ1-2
CASSLRVGRGRDGYTF
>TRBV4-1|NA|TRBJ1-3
CASSQTVTQGGPNTIYF
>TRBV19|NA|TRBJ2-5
CATSGWGLEETQYF
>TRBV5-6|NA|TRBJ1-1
CASSWSQERNTEAFF
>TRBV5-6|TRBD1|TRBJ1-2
CASNEGADGYTF
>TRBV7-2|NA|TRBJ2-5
CASSLDGHQETQYF